This is a list of T cell receptor beta chains from one sample in a study of blood T cell repertoires in COVID-19. Data came from immunoSEQ multiplex PCR; TCRdb stores just in-frame clones and leaves some out. This table holds 410,000 or so clones, 75% to 90% found once. The sample consisted of peripheral blood. The source is a middle-aged woman with COVID-19, enrolled during active disease. The CDR3 runs from the conserved cysteine through the conserved F or W. D genes are given only for firm matches. Clone size, where shown, is once, few, many, or a class for clones that have expanded.

TRBV6-1	TRBJ1-3	NA	TRBD1	TGTGCCAGCAGTGCAAGACAGGGGGCCGCTGGAAACACCATATATTTT	CASSARQGAAGNTIYF
TRBV28	TRBJ2-7	NA	NA	TGTGCCAGCAGTAATACTGCGCTTTACGAGCAGTACTTC	CASSNTALYEQYF
TRBV30	TRBJ1-5	NA	TRBD1	TGTGCCTGGAGTGAGGGGGCACGGCAGCCCCAGCATTTT	CAWSEGARQPQHF
TRBV3-1/TRBV3-2	TRBJ1-4	NA	TRBD1	TGTGCCAGCAGCCCGCTCCCGGGACAGGGAGATAATGAAAAACTGTTTTTT	CASSPLPGQGDNEKLFF
TRBV19	TRBJ1-2	NA	TRBD1	TGTGCCAGTAGTCCCGGGACAGCCTCGAGGCGGGGCTACACCTTC	CASSPGTASRRGYTF
TRBV19	TRBJ2-1	NA	TRBD2	TGTGCCAGTAGCTCACTAGCGGGAGACTACAATGAGCAGTTCTTC	CASSSLAGDYNEQFF
TRBV10-3	TRBJ1-1	NA	NA	TGTGCCATCGGTCCTAAGACAGGAAGGAACACTGAAGCTTTCTTT	CAIGPKTGRNTEAFF
TRBV5-5	TRBJ1-2	NA	TRBD1	TGTGCCAGCAGCTTCGGACAGGGGGTCGGCTATGGCTACACCTTC	CASSFGQGVGYGYTF
TRBV3-1/TRBV3-2	TRBJ2-1	NA	NA	TGTGCCCAACTTAAACTACTTAGAAACCACTCCTACAATGAGCAGTTCTTC	CAQLKLLRNHSYNEQFF
TRBV28	TRBJ1-2	NA	NA	TGTGCCAGCAGGGCTGCGGGGGGCTATGGCTACACCTTC	CASRAAGGYGYTF
TRBV4-1	TRBJ2-5	NA	NA	TGCGCCAGCAGTCTCCTAGCGTTCCAAGAGACCCAGTACTTC	CASSLLAFQETQYF
TRBV7-9	TRBJ2-3	NA	NA	TGTGCCAGCCTACTGTTTGATACGCAGTATTTT	CASLLFDTQYF
TRBV11-2	TRBJ1-2	NA	NA	TGTGCCAGCAGCTTAGATTCATCCTATGGCTACACCTTC	CASSLDSSYGYTF
TRBV12-3/TRBV12-4	TRBJ1-5	few	NA	TGTGCCAGCAGTGAACTTCGTCAGCCCCAGCATTTT	CASSELRQPQHF
TRBV5-6	TRBJ1-5	NA	TRBD1	TGTGCCAGCAGCTCTGACAGGGCGCGGTATCAGCCCCAGCATTTT	CASSSDRARYQPQHF
TRBV11-2	TRBJ1-4	NA	NA	TGTGCCAGCAGCTTGCGGACAGAGGGAAAACTGTTTTTT	CASSLRTEGKLFF
TRBV9	TRBJ2-2	NA	TRBD2	TGTGCCAGCAGCGGGGTAGCGGGAGGGCCACACGGGGAGCTGTTTTTT	CASSGVAGGPHGELFF
TRBV6-4	TRBJ1-5	NA	NA	TGTGCCAGTCAGGGAAGCAATCAGCCCCAGCATTTT	CASQGSNQPQHF
TRBV27	TRBJ2-1	few	TRBD1	TGTGCCAGCAAAGACAGGGGAGAGGCCTACAATGAGCAGTTCTTC	CASKDRGEAYNEQFF
TRBV19	TRBJ1-6	NA	NA	TGTGCCAGTAAGCCTCGAGGAGAAACCTATAATTCACCCCTCCACTTT	CASKPRGETYNSPLHF
TRBV4-3	TRBJ2-3	NA	TRBD2	TGCGCCAGCAGCCAAGATATAGAGAGGGGGACTAGCAGCGATACGCAGTATTTT	CASSQDIERGTSSDTQYF
TRBV5-4	TRBJ2-5	NA	TRBD1	TGTGCCAGCAGCTCTGGTAGACAGGGGGAGGAGACCCAGTACTTC	CASSSGRQGEETQYF
TRBV9	TRBJ2-1	NA	NA	TGTGCCAGCAGATCCGGACATGTCTACAATGAGCAGTTCTTC	CASRSGHVYNEQFF
TRBV5-1	TRBJ2-2	NA	NA	TGCGCCAGCAGCTCTAGTGACACCGGGGAGCTGTTTTTT	CASSSSDTGELFF
TRBV7-3	TRBJ2-5	NA	NA	TGTGCCAGCGCGGTTCAGGGGAAAGAGACCCAGTACTTC	CASAVQGKETQYF
TRBV19	TRBJ1-1	NA	NA	TGTGCCAGTAACGGTCGGCAGGGCCCGAACACTGAAGCTTTCTTT	CASNGRQGPNTEAFF
TRBV7-3	TRBJ1-1	NA	NA	TGTGCCAGCACCCTACAGGGGAACACTGAAGCTTTCTTT	CASTLQGNTEAFF
TRBV6-5	TRBJ2-7	NA	TRBD1	TGTGCCATCAAGGACAGGGACTCCTTTGAGCAGTACTTC	CAIKDRDSFEQYF
TRBV5-1	TRBJ2-5	NA	TRBD2	TGCGCCAGCAGCACGGGACTAGCGGGGGTCCAAGAGACCCAGTACTTC	CASSTGLAGVQETQYF
TRBV7-8	TRBJ2-1	NA	TRBD2	TGTGCCAGCAGCTTAACTAGCGGGAGGAATGAGCAGTTCTTC	CASSLTSGRNEQFF
TRBV7-2	TRBJ1-5	NA	NA	TGTGCCAGCAGCTTGGACAGCTTAGCCAATCAGCCCCAGCATTTT	CASSLDSLANQPQHF
TRBV7-8	TRBJ1-3	NA	TRBD1	TGTGCCAGCGCCTTTTGGGACAGGGCCACTGGAAACACCATATATTTT	CASAFWDRATGNTIYF
TRBV18	TRBJ1-4	NA	NA	TGTGCCAGCTCACCACGCGAGGGTGAAAAACTGTTTTTT	CASSPREGEKLFF
TRBV28	TRBJ2-1	NA	TRBD2	TGTGCCAGCAGTTTATTGAGTGCGGGGGTTGAGCAGTTCTTC	CASSLLSAGVEQFF
TRBV7-9	TRBJ2-2	NA	TRBD2	TGTGCCAGCAGCTTGTATAGCGGGGGGGACACCGGGGAGCTGTTTTTT	CASSLYSGGDTGELFF
TRBV24-1	TRBJ1-2	NA	TRBD1	TGTGCCACCAGCCCCGACAGGGTAAACTATGGCTACACCTTC	CATSPDRVNYGYTF
TRBV27	TRBJ1-1	NA	NA	TGTGCCAGCAGTTTTGGAGCGAACACTGAAGCTTTCTTT	CASSFGANTEAFF
TRBV7-9	TRBJ1-2	NA	NA	TGTGCCAGCAGCCCATCAACCACCGCCAGGGCTGGCTACACCTTC	CASSPSTTARAGYTF
TRBV6-2/TRBV6-3	TRBJ1-2	NA	NA	TGTGCCAGCAGTTACTCGGGCAGAAACTATGGCTACACCTTC	CASSYSGRNYGYTF
TRBV10-1	TRBJ1-4	NA	NA	TGCGCCAGCAGCCCCAGGTTAGGGGTAGGACTGTTTTTT	CASSPRLGVGLFF
TRBV7-9	TRBJ2-3	NA	NA	TGTGCCAGCAGCCGTTTAGCGGTCCTTAGCACAGATACGCAGTATTTT	CASSRLAVLSTDTQYF
TRBV19	TRBJ2-7	few	TRBD2	TGTGCCAGTAGTATGAGCAGGGACTACTACGAGCAGTACTTC	CASSMSRDYYEQYF